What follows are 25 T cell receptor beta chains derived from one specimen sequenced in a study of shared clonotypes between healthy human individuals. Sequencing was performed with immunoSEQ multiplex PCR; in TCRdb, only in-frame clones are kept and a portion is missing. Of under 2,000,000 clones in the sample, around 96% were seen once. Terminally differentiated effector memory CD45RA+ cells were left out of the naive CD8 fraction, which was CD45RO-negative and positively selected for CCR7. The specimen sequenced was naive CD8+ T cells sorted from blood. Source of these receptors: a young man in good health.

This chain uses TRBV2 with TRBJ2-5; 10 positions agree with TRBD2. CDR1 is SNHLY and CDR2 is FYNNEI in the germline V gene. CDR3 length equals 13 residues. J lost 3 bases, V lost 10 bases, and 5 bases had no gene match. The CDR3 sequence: CATEGLAEETQYF. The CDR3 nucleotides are TGTGCCACCGAAGGACTAGCGGAAGAGACCCAGTACTTC.

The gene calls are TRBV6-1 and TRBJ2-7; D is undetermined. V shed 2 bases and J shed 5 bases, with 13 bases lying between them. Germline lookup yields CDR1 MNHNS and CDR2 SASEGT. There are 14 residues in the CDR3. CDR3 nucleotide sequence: TGTGCCAGCAGTGAATCAGGCCTTTGGGACGAGCAGTACTTC. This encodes CASSESGLWDEQYF.

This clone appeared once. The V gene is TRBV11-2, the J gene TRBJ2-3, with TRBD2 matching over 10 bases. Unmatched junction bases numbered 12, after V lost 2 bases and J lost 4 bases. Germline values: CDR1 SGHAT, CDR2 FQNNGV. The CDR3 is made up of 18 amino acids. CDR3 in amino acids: CASSLFPPLAGVSDTQYF. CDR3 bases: TGTGCCAGCAGCTTATTCCCCCCTCTAGCGGGGGTTTCAGATACGCAGTATTTT.

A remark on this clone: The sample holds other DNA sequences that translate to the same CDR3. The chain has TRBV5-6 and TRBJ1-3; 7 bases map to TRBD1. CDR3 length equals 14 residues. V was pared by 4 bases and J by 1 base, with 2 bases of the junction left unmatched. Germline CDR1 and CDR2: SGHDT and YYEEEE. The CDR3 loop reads CASSLQGSGNTIYF. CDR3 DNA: TGTGCCAGCAGCCTACAGGGGTCTGGAAACACCATATATTTT.

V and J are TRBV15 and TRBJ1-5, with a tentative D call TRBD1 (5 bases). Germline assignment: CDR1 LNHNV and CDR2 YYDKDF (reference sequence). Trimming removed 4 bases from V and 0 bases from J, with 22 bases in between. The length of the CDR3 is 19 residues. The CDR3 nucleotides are TGTGCCACCAGCAAGGACCTGGCCTTGACAGTAGATAGCAATCAGCCCCAGCATTTT. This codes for CATSKDLALTVDSNQPQHF. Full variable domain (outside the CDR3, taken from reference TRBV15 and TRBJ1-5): DAMVIQNPRYQVTQFGKPVTLSCSQTLNHNVMYWYQQKSSQAPKLLFHYYDKDFNNEADTPDNFQSRRPNTSFCFLDIRSPGLGDTAMYLCATSKDLALTVDSNQPQHFGDGTRLSIL.

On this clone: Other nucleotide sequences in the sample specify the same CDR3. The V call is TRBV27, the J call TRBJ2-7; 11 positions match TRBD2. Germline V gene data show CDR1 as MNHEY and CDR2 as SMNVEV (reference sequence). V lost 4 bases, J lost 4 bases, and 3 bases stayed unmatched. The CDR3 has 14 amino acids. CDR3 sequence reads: CASSYGTSGYEQYF. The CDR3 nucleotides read TGTGCCAGCAGTTACGGGACTAGCGGTTACGAGCAGTACTTC.

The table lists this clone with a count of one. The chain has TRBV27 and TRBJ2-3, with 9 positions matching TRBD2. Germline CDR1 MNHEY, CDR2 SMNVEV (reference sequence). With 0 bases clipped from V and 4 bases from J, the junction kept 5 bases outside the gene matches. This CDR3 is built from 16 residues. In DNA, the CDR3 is TGTGCCAGCAGTTTATCGGCGGGAGGGCCTCCAGATACGCAGTATTTT. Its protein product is CASSLSAGGPPDTQYF.

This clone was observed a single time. Here the CDR3 reads CATSRDEDRSVPDTQYF. In DNA, the CDR3 is TGTGCCACCAGCAGAGATGAGGACAGATCGGTACCAGATACGCAGTATTTT. V usage is TRBV15 and J usage is TRBJ2-3, with D possibly TRBD1 on 6 matching bases. Germline-derived CDR1 and CDR2 are LNHNV and YYDKDF (reference sequence). V was pared by 0 bases and J by 4 bases, with 17 bases between. The CDR3 contains 17 residues.

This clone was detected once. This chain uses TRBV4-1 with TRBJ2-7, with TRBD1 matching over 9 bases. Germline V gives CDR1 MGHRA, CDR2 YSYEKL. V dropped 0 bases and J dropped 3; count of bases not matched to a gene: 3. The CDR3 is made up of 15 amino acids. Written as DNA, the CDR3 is TGCGCCAGCAGCCAAGATGTGGGACAGGGCTACGAGCAGTACTTC. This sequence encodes CASSQDVGQGYEQYF.

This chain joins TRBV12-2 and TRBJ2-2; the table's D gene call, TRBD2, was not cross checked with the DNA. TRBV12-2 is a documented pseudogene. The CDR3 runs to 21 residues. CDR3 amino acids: CASRPRNPNGRLYISTGELFF. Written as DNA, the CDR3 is TGTGCAAGTCGCCCCCGTAACCCTAACGGGAGGCTCTATATCTCGACCGGGGAGCTGTTTTTT.

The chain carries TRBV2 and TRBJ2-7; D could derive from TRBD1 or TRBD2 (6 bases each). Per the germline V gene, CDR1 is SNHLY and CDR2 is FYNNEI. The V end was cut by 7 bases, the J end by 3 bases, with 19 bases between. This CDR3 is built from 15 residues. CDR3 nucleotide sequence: TGTGCCAGCACCCCCGAAGGGGGGCCGGGCTACGAGCAGTACTTC. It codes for CASTPEGGPGYEQYF.

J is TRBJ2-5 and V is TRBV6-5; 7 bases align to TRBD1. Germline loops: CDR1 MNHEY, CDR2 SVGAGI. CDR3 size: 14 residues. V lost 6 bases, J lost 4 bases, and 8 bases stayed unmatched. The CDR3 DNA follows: TGTGCCAGCAGCGAAGACAGGGTAGGAGAGACCCAGTACTTC. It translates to CASSEDRVGETQYF.

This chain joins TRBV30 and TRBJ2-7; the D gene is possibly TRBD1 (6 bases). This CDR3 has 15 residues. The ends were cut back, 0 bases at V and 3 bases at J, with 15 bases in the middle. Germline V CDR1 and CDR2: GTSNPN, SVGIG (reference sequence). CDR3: CAWSVWQGQNYEQYF. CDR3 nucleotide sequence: TGTGCCTGGAGTGTTTGGCAGGGGCAGAACTACGAGCAGTACTTC.

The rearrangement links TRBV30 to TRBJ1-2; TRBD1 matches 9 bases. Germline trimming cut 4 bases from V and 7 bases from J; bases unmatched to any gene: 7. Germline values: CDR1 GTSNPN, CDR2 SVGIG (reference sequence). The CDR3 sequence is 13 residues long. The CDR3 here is CAWMGTGGLGYTF. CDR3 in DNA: TGTGCCTGGATGGGCACAGGGGGCCTTGGCTACACCTTC.

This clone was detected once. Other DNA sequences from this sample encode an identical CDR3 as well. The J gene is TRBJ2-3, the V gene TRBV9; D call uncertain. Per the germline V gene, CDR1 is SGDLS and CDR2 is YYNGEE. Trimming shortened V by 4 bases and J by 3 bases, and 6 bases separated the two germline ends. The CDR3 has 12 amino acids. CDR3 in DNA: TGTGCCAGCAGCCCCCCGACAGATACGCAGTATTTT. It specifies CASSPPTDTQYF. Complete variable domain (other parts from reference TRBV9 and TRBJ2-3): DSGVTQTPKHLITATGQRVTLRCSPRSGDLSVYWYQQSLDQGLQFLIQYYNGEERAKGNILERFSAQQFPDLHSELNLSSLELGDSALYFCASSPPTDTQYFGPGTRLTVL.

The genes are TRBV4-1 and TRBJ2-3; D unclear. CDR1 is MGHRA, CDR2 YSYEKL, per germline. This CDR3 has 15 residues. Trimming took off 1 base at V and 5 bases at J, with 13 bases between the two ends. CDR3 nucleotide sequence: TGCGCCAGCAGCCAAGGTTTCGGCGCTGGAGATACGCAGTATTTT. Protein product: CASSQGFGAGDTQYF.

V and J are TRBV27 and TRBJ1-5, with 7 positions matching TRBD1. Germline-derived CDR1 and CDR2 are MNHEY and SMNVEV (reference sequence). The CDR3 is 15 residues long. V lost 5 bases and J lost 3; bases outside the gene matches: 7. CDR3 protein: CASSPRDSFNQPQHF. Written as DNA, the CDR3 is TGTGCCAGCAGTCCCCGGGACAGTTTCAATCAGCCCCAGCATTTT.

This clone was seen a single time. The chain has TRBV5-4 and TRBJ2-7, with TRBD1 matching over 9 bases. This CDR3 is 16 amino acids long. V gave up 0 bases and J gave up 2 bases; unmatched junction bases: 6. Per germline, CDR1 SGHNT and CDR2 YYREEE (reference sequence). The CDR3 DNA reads TGTGCCAGCAGCTTGGGGGGACAGGGAGTCACCTACGAGCAGTACTTC. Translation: CASSLGGQGVTYEQYF.

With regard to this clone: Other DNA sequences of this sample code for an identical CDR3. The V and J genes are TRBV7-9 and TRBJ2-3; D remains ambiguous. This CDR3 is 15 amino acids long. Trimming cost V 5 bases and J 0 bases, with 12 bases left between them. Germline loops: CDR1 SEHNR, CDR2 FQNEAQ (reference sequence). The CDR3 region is CASSPRTTSTDTQYF. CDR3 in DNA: TGTGCCAGCAGCCCCCGAACTACTAGCACAGATACGCAGTATTTT.

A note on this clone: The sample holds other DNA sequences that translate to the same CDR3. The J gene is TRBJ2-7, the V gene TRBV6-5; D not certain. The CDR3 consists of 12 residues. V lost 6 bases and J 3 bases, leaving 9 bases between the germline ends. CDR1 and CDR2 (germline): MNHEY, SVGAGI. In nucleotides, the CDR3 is TGTGCCAGCAGCCCAGGCGGCTACGAGCAGTACTTC. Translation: CASSPGGYEQYF.

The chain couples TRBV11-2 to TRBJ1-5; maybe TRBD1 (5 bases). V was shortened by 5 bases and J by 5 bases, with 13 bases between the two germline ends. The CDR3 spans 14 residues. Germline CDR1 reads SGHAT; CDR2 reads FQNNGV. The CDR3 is CASSRAGTYQPQHF. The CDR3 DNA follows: TGTGCCAGCAGCCGCGCCGGGACTTATCAGCCCCAGCATTTT.

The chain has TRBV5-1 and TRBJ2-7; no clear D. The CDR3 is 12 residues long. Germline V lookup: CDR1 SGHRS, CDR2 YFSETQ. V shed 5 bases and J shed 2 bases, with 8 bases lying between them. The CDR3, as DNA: TGCGCCAGCAGAGCCGGTACCTACGAGCAGTACTTC. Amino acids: CASRAGTYEQYF.

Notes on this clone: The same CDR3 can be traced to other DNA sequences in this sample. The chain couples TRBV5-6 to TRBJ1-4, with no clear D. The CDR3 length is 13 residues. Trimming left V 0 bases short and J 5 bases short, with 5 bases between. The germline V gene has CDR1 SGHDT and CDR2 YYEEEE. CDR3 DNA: TGTGCCAGCAGCTTGGGTGGGAATGAAAAACTGTTTTTT. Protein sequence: CASSLGGNEKLFF.

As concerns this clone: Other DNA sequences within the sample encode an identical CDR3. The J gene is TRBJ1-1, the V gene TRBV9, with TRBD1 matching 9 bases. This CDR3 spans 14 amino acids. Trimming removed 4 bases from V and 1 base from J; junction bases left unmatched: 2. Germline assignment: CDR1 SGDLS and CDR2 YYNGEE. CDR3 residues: CASSPGQGNTEAFF. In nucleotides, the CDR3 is TGTGCCAGCAGCCCGGGACAGGGGAACACTGAAGCTTTCTTT.

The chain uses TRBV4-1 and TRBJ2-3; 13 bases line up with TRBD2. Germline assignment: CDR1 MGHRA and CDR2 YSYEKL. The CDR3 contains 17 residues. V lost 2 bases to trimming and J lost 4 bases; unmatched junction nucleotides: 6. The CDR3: CASSQPGLAGMADTQYF. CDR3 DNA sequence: TGCGCCAGCAGCCAACCGGGACTAGCGGGAATGGCAGATACGCAGTATTTT.